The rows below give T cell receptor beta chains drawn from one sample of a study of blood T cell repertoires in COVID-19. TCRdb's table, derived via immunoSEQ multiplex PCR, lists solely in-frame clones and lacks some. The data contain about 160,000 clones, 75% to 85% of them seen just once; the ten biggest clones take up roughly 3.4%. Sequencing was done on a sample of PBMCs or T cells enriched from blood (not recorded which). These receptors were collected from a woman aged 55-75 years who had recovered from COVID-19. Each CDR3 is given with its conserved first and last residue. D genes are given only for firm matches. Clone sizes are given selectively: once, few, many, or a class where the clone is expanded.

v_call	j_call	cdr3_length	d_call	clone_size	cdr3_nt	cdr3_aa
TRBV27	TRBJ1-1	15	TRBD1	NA	TGTGCCAGCAGTTCACCGGGACAGGGGGCGCGTTTCGCTTTCTTT	CASSSPGQGARFAFF
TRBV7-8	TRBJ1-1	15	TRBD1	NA	TGTGCCAGCAGCCCGGGGACAGCTAAGAACACTGAAGCTTTCTTT	CASSPGTAKNTEAFF
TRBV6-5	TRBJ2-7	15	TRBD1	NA	TGTGCCAGCACCCTTCAATATGGACAGGTTTTAGAGCAGTACTTC	CASTLQYGQVLEQYF
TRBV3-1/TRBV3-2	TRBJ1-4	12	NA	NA	TGTGCCAGCAGCCAAGGCCGGGAAAAACTGTTTTTT	CASSQGREKLFF
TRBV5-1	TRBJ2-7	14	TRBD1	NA	TGCGCCAGCAGCCACCTGGACAGGGTGGTTGAGCAGTACTTC	CASSHLDRVVEQYF
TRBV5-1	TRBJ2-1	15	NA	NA	TGCGCCAGCAGCCCCCAGACTCCCACCTACAATGAGCAGTTCTTC	CASSPQTPTYNEQFF
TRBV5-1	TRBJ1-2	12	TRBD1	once	TGCGCCAGCAGCTGGGACAGGGGCGGCTACACCTTC	CASSWDRGGYTF
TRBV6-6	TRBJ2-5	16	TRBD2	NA	TGTGCCAGCAGTTCCCCCCTCGCGGGGGGCCTGGAGACCCAGTACTTC	CASSSPLAGGLETQYF
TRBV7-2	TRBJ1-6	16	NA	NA	TGTGCCAGCAGCCCTCAATCGGAGCGGCCTAATTCACCCCTCCACTTT	CASSPQSERPNSPLHF
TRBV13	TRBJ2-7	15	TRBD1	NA	TGTGCCAGCAGCTTAAACGGACAGGGGGCGCGTGAGCAGTACTTC	CASSLNGQGAREQYF
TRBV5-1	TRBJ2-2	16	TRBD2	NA	TGCGCCAGCAGCCCTCTAGCGGGGGTGAACACCGGGGAGCTGTTTTTT	CASSPLAGVNTGELFF
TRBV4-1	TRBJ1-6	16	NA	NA	TGCGCCAGCAGCCAAGAAAGGAGCTCCTATAATTCACCCCTCCACTTT	CASSQERSSYNSPLHF
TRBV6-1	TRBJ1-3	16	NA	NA	TGTGCCAGCAGTGTCCCATCTTGGACTGCTGGAAACACCATATATTTT	CASSVPSWTAGNTIYF
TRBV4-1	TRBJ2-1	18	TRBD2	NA	TGCGCCAGCAGCCAAGATCCTCGGGGCGGGGGGCCCTACAATGAGCAGTTCTTC	CASSQDPRGGGPYNEQFF
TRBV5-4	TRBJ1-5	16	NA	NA	TGTGCCAGCAGCTTTGGTGGCGGGCTTAGCAATCAGCCCCAGCATTTT	CASSFGGGLSNQPQHF
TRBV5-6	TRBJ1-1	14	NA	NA	TGTGCCAGCGATAAATGGGGGGGGAACCCTGAAGCTTTCTTT	CASDKWGGNPEAFF
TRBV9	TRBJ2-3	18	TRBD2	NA	TGTGCCAGCAGCGTGGAGGAAAGAGCGGGGGCGGGTCGGGATACGCAGTATTTT	CASSVEERAGAGRDTQYF